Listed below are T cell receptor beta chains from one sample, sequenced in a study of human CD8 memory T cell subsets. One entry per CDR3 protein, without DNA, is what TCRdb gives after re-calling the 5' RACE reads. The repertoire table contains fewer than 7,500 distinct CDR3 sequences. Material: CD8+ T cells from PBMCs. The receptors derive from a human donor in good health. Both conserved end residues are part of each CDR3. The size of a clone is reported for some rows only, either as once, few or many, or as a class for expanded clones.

CASSYSPANYGYTF TRBJ1-2 - TRBV6-5
CASSPRGEGTQPQHF TRBJ1-5 medium-sized TRBV9
CASSPGLGRERNNEQFF TRBJ2-1 - TRBV7-9
CASSSTGGVVAKNIQYF TRBJ2-4 - TRBV28
CASSHRGPSDAYEQYF TRBJ2-7 - TRBV14
CASSLALGDGAFF TRBJ1-1 large TRBV7-9
CASSPTLAWDNEQFF TRBJ2-1 - TRBV25-1
CSARGGQDTEAFF TRBJ1-1 - TRBV20-1
CASSHDRDRGGGYTF TRBJ1-2 medium-sized TRBV4-2
CASSPLGANKNIQYF TRBJ2-4 - TRBV3-1
CASSQDDQGPEAFF TRBJ1-1 large TRBV4-2
CASSSNPARRREAYGYTF TRBJ1-2 - TRBV7-7
CASSPSQGREQYF TRBJ2-7 - TRBV11-2
CASSKGSGGLMTEAFF TRBJ1-1 - TRBV21-1
CAWSEWEATGELFF TRBJ2-2 - TRBV30
CASSLSGTRYGYTF TRBJ1-2 medium-sized TRBV5-4
CATSDPTGGISEAFF TRBJ1-1 - TRBV24-1
CASSFRSGPRDNEQFF TRBJ2-1 - TRBV11-2
CASSPPDRSSYEQYF TRBJ2-7 - TRBV9
CASSPGRGDGYTF TRBJ1-2 medium-sized TRBV7-9
CASSPRGRETSNEQFF TRBJ2-1 - TRBV7-9
CASSHEKGNTEAFF TRBJ1-1 - TRBV4-3
CASSESPDPPYEQYF TRBJ2-7 - TRBV10-1
CASSDETWTTGELFF TRBJ2-2 - TRBV10-1
CASRNNRERITEAFF TRBJ1-1 - TRBV12-3/TRBV12-4